This is a list of T cell receptor beta chains from one sample in a study of CDR3 diversity in severe acne. TCRdb re-called the PCR reads through MiXCR, storing one row per CDR3 protein. The sample has around 94,000 distinct CDR3 sequences, 45% to 60% seen once; the top ten hold around 12%. Source material: blood. Receptors originate from a male donor with acne. Both conserved end residues are part of each CDR3. Fields, in order: D gene, J gene, clone size, V gene, CDR3 protein, CDR3 DNA. A D gene is named only where the DNA matches it firmly. Some rows have no size entry. The others give once, few or many, or a class for an expanded clone.

>TRBD1|TRBJ1-6|once|TRBV4-3
CASSYRQGGDSPLHF
TGCGCCAGCAGCTACCGACAGGGTGGTGATTCACCCCTCCACTTT
>NA|TRBJ1-3|NA|TRBV7-9
CASSLEELDTIYF
TGTGCCAGCAGCTTAGAGGAATTGGACACCATATATTTT
>TRBD2|TRBJ2-7|NA|TRBV2
CASSGLAGGGEQYF
TGTGCCAGCAGTGGACTAGCGGGAGGGGGGGAGCAGTACTTC
>TRBD2|TRBJ2-1|NA|TRBV15
CATSSDGTSGRNEQFF
TGTGCCACCAGCAGCGATGGGACTAGCGGGAGGAATGAGCAGTTCTTC
>TRBD1|TRBJ1-5|NA|TRBV6-1
CASTMGQYSNQPQHF
TGTGCCAGCACAATGGGACAGTATAGCAATCAGCCCCAGCATTTT
>TRBD2|TRBJ2-3|NA|TRBV7-3
CASSVGTSGRSWTDTQYF
TGTGCCAGCAGCGTAGGGACTAGCGGGAGGAGCTGGACAGATACGCAGTATTTT
>NA|TRBJ2-1|NA|TRBV28
CASSPSGQGGGNEQFF
TGTGCCAGCAGCCCTTCCGGGCAGGGAGGCGGCAATGAGCAGTTCTTC
>TRBD2|TRBJ2-7|few|TRBV9
CASSPPLAVGPGHEQYF
TGTGCCAGCAGCCCCCCCCTAGCGGTAGGGCCAGGCCACGAGCAGTACTTC
>NA|TRBJ1-2|NA|TRBV2
CASKAGYYGYTF
TGTGCCAGCAAGGCGGGCTACTATGGCTACACCTTC
>TRBD2|TRBJ2-5|few|TRBV4-1
CASSPGLEETQYF
TGCGCCAGCAGCCCGGGACTAGAAGAGACCCAGTACTTC
>NA|TRBJ2-3|many|TRBV7-8
CASSLGGRASTDTQYF
TGTGCCAGCAGCTTAGGCGGCAGGGCAAGCACAGATACGCAGTATTTT
>NA|TRBJ2-7|NA|TRBV5-6
CASSFGLDEQYF
TGTGCCAGCAGCTTTGGCCTGGACGAGCAGTACTTC
>TRBD1|TRBJ2-7|NA|TRBV29-1
CSTYRGDGEQYF
TGCAGCACGTACAGGGGAGATGGCGAGCAGTACTTC
>NA|TRBJ1-5|many|TRBV6-7
CASSRPGYNQPQHF
TGTGCCAGCAGCCGCCCGGGGTACAATCAGCCCCAGCATTTT
>TRBD2|TRBJ2-3|many|TRBV20-1
CSASGEAGGIDTQYF
TGCAGTGCTAGCGGAGAAGCGGGGGGGATAGATACGCAGTATTTT
>NA|TRBJ2-5|NA|TRBV24-1
CATSDLHGGRETQYF
TGTGCCACCAGTGATTTGCACGGCGGAAGAGAGACCCAGTACTTC
>NA|TRBJ2-7|NA|TRBV20-1
CSARDGNYEQYF
TGCAGTGCTAGGGACGGGAACTACGAGCAGTACTTC
>NA|TRBJ1-4|NA|TRBV6-5
CTSSLTFPIEKLFF
TGTACCAGCAGTTTAACGTTTCCAATTGAAAAACTGTTTTTT
>TRBD2|TRBJ2-1|NA|TRBV19
CASSRGTSGRPYNEQFF
TGTGCCAGTAGTCGGGGGACTAGCGGGAGGCCCTACAATGAGCAGTTCTTC